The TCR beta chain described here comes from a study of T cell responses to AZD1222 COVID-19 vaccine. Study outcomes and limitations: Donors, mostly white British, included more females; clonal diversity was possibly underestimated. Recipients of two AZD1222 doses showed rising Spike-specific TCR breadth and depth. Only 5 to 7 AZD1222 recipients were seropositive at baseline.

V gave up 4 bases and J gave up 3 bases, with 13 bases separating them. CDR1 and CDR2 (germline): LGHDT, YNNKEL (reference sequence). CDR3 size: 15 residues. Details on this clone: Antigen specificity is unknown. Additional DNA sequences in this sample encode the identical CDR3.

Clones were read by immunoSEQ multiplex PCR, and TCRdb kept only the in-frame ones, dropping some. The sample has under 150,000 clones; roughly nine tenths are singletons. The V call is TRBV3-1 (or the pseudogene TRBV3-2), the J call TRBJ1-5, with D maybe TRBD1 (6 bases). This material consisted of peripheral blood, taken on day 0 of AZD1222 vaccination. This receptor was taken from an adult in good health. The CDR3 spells CASSRTTGYNQPQHF. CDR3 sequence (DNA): TGTGCCAGCAGCCGGACGACAGGCTACAATCAGCCCCAGCATTTT.